Below are 31 T cell receptor beta chains sequenced from a single sample in a study of cytomegalovirus exposure and HLA in healthy donors. The PCR made use of 60 Vbeta and 13 Jbeta primers. Generated by immunoSEQ multiplex PCR, the TCRdb table keeps only in-frame clones and is missing some. Recorded for this sample: about 160,000 clones. The specimen sequenced was PBMCs. The source of these receptors is a woman aged 60-70 years in good health and CMV-seronegative.

The chain joins TRBV5-4 to TRBJ2-3, with 7 nucleotides matching TRBD1. Germline V gene data show CDR1 as SGHNT and CDR2 as YYREEE (reference sequence). J lost 4 bases, V lost 3 bases, and 2 bases had no gene match. The CDR3 runs 13 residues. CDR3 in amino acids: CASSSQGADTQYF. CDR3 nucleotide sequence: TGTGCCAGCAGCTCTCAGGGGGCAGATACGCAGTATTTT. The full variable domain, with the rest looked up from reference TRBV5-4 and TRBJ2-3, is ETGVTQSPTHLIKTRGQQVTLRCSSQSGHNTVSWYQQALGQGPQFIFQYYREEENGRGNFPPRFSGLQFPNYSSELNVNALELDDSALYLCASSSQGADTQYFGPGTRLTVL.

The rearrangement links TRBV5-1 to TRBJ2-2; D could derive from TRBD1 or TRBD2 (6 bases each). Germline CDR1 SGHRS, CDR2 YFSETQ. V lost 4 bases and J lost 4, with 14 bases in between. The CDR3 runs to 15 residues. DNA for the CDR3: TGCGCCAGCAGCATGGGGGGACAACCCACCGGGGAGCTGTTTTTT. It translates to CASSMGGQPTGELFF.

The chain employs TRBV7-3 and TRBJ2-2, with D possibly matching TRBD2 (6 bases). Per the germline V gene, CDR1 is SGHTA and CDR2 is FQGTGA. Deletions cut 0 bases from V and 6 bases from J, with 8 bases between. The CDR3 is made up of 14 amino acids. CDR3 DNA: TGTGCCAGCAGCTTAACGAGGGACTCCGGGGAGCTGTTTTTT. This sequence encodes CASSLTRDSGELFF.

The chain links TRBV9 to TRBJ1-2, with no clear D. The CDR3 is made up of 14 amino acids. Trimming left V 0 bases short and J 2 bases short, with 8 bases between. Germline CDR1 SGDLS, CDR2 YYNGEE. The CDR3 is CASSVVGGNYGYTF. The CDR3 DNA reads as TGTGCCAGCAGCGTAGTTGGAGGGAACTATGGCTACACCTTC.

The genes are TRBV7-2 and TRBJ2-1, with D possibly being TRBD2 (6 bases). Trimming removed 5 bases at V and 9 bases at J, with 11 bases between. This CDR3 contains 12 residues. The germline CDR1 and CDR2 sequences are SGHTA and FQGNSA. The CDR3 DNA reads TGTGCCAGCAGCGCGGGACTTACTGAGCAGTTCTTC. Amino acids: CASSAGLTEQFF.

This chain links TRBV10-3 with TRBJ1-4; 7 nucleotides line up with TRBD1. J lost 5 bases, V lost 5 bases, and 2 bases had no gene match. Per germline, CDR1 ENHRY and CDR2 SYGVKD. This CDR3 region has 13 residues. DNA for the CDR3: TGTGCCATCAGTCGGGACAGCAATGAAAAACTGTTTTTT. Residues: CAISRDSNEKLFF.

With regard to this clone: Since the CDR3 does not end with the conserved phenylalanine or tryptophan, this likely comes from a read error. The V call is TRBV5-1, the J call TRBJ1-2; TRBD1 might be the D (5 bases). Germline V gene sequence: CDR1 SGHRS, CDR2 YFSETQ. Trimming removed 1 base from V and 4 bases from J, with 11 bases in between. There are 14 residues in the CDR3. In DNA form, the CDR3 reads TGCGCCAGCAGCTTGTCAGGGCTCCCCTATGGCTACACCCTC. It specifies CASSLSGLPYGYTL.

J is TRBJ2-7 and V is TRBV11-2, with a possible D match to TRBD1 (6 bases). In germline, CDR1 is SGHAT, CDR2 FQNNGV. V was clipped by 5 bases and J by 0 bases, with 11 bases between them. The CDR3 contains 14 residues. The CDR3 region is CASSQDRSSYEQYF. The CDR3 DNA sequence: TGTGCCAGCAGCCAAGACAGGTCCTCCTACGAGCAGTACTTC.

The rearrangement links TRBV5-1 to TRBJ2-3; 8 nucleotides align to TRBD2. The CDR3 contains 16 residues. J was trimmed by 6 bases and V by 3 bases; bases with no gene match: 12. Germline assignment: CDR1 SGHRS and CDR2 YFSETQ. The CDR3 spells CASSWSGLAGADTQYF. DNA for the CDR3: TGCGCCAGCAGCTGGTCCGGGCTAGCGGGTGCGGATACGCAGTATTTT.

CDR3 region: CASSPDSYYGYTF. The CDR3 DNA is TGTGCCAGCTCACCAGACAGTTACTATGGCTACACCTTC. This sequence joins TRBV18 and TRBJ1-2; perhaps TRBD1 as D (5 bases). The CDR3 extends over 13 amino acids. CDR1 KGHSH and CDR2 LQKENI come from the germline V gene. Trimming took 2 bases from V and 3 from J, leaving 7 bases between them.

This chain uses TRBV2 with TRBJ2-2, with TRBD1 matching 8 bases. The germline CDR1 and CDR2 sequences are SNHLY and FYNNEI. Trimming removed 4 bases from V and 7 bases from J; junction bases left unmatched: 5. The CDR3 consists of 14 residues. As DNA, the CDR3 is TGTGCCAGCAGTGGACAGGGGAGATTCGGGGAGCTGTTTTTT. Translation gives CASSGQGRFGELFF.

The chain uses TRBV2 and TRBJ2-3, with TRBD1 matching over 9 bases. Germline loops: CDR1 SNHLY, CDR2 FYNNEI. CDR3 length: 15 residues. The J segment lost 3 bases and the V segment lost 7 bases, leaving 8 bases of the junction unmatched. This CDR3 reads CASKVMGQGTDTQYF. As DNA, the CDR3 is TGTGCCAGCAAGGTGATGGGACAGGGAACAGATACGCAGTATTTT.

The CDR3 loop reads CASSVQGFAYEQYF. The CDR3 DNA reads as TGTGCCAGCAGTGTACAGGGGTTTGCCTACGAGCAGTACTTC. The chain combines TRBV6-1 with TRBJ2-7; 7 bases map to TRBD1. This CDR3 comprises 14 residues. Germline V gene sequence: CDR1 MNHNS, CDR2 SASEGT. V lost 4 bases to trimming and J lost 2 bases; unmatched junction nucleotides: 5.

The chain has TRBV14 and TRBJ2-1; D gene ambiguous. The CDR3 is 13 residues long. The V gene's germline CDR1 is SGHDN and CDR2 FVKESK. The germline V and J ends were trimmed by 4 bases and 3 bases, with 7 bases remaining between them. In DNA form, the CDR3 reads TGTGCCAGCAGCCCTGACTTCTACAATGAGCAGTTCTTC. This codes for CASSPDFYNEQFF.

The chain has TRBV5-4 and TRBJ2-1, with 8 nucleotides matching TRBD1. V gave up 4 bases and J gave up 4 bases; unmatched junction bases: 7. The length of the CDR3 is 15 residues. Germline lookup yields CDR1 SGHNT and CDR2 YYREEE (reference sequence). CDR3 sequence: CASSDRQGLYNEQFF. For the CDR3, the DNA is TGTGCCAGCAGCGACCGACAGGGGCTATACAATGAGCAGTTCTTC.

This chain connects TRBV19 to TRBJ2-5; 7 positions match TRBD1. With V trimmed by 5 bases and J by 4 bases, 19 bases remained unmatched. The CDR3 consists of 18 residues. Germline V gene lookup returns CDR1 LNHDA and CDR2 SQIVND (reference sequence). The CDR3 coding sequence is TGTGCCAGTAGTCCCTTGAGAACCGGGACAGCGAAAAGAGAGACCCAGTACTTC. Amino acid sequence: CASSPLRTGTAKRETQYF. The whole variable domain, filled in from reference TRBV19 and TRBJ2-5, reads DGGITQSPKYLFRKEGQNVTLSCEQNLNHDAMYWYRQDPGQGLRLIYYSQIVNDFQKGDIAEGYSVSREKKESFPLTVTSAQKNPTAFYLCASSPLRTGTAKRETQYFGPGTRLLVL.

The chain combines TRBV7-8 with TRBJ1-1; D call uncertain. Germline loops: CDR1 SGHVS, CDR2 FQNEAQ. This CDR3 is built from 11 residues. The V gene lost 1 base and the J gene lost 8 bases, with 5 bases spanning the gap. The CDR3 DNA reads TGTGCCAGCAGCTTAGAAGAGGAAGCTTTCTTT. It specifies CASSLEEEAFF.

The V gene is TRBV4-3, the J gene TRBJ2-7; 8 bases are a match to TRBD1. The germline V gene encodes CDR1 LGHNA and CDR2 YSLEER. V gave up 1 base and J gave up 3 bases; unmatched junction bases: 11. The CDR3 has 17 residues. The CDR3 region is CASSQGLGQGANYEQYF. CDR3 bases: TGCGCCAGCAGCCAAGGACTGGGCCAGGGGGCTAACTACGAGCAGTACTTC.

The chain has TRBV29-1 and TRBJ1-6, with D perhaps matching TRBD1 (6 bases). V was trimmed by 6 bases and J by 7 bases, leaving 10 bases between them. Germline CDR1 is SQVTM and CDR2 is ANQGSEA. The CDR3 extends over 12 amino acids. DNA for the CDR3: TGCAGCGTACAAACAGGGAATTCACCCCTCCACTTT. Protein: CSVQTGNSPLHF. The full variable domain, its missing parts supplied by reference TRBV29-1 and TRBJ1-6, is SAVISQKPSRDICQRGTSLTIQCQVDSQVTMMFWYRQQPGQSLTLIATANQGSEATYESGFVIDKFPISRPNLTFSTLTVSNMSPEDSSIYLCSVQTGNSPLHFGNGTRLTVT.

Note on this clone: Different DNA sequences within this sample yield the same CDR3. This rearrangement joins TRBV7-9 to TRBJ1-5; D is unresolved. Germline V gene sequence: CDR1 SEHNR, CDR2 FQNEAQ (reference sequence). Trimming shortened V by 5 bases and J by 5 bases, and 10 bases separated the two germline ends. The CDR3 runs to 13 residues. The CDR3 loop reads CASSATVYQPQHF. As DNA, the CDR3 is TGTGCCAGCAGCGCAACAGTTTATCAGCCCCAGCATTTT.

The chain couples TRBV11-2 to TRBJ1-1, with D unresolved. The V and J ends lost 5 bases and 6 bases respectively, with 13 bases between them. From germline, CDR1 is SGHAT and CDR2 FQNNGV. The CDR3 length is 13 residues. CDR3 sequence (DNA): TGTGCCAGCAGCCCCCAGGCTACGTCTGAAGCTTTCTTT. Amino acid sequence: CASSPQATSEAFF.

The J gene is TRBJ1-5, the V gene TRBV7-6; D call uncertain. Looked up from germline, CDR1 is SGHVS and CDR2 is FNYEAQ. This CDR3 comprises 14 residues. Trimming left V 5 bases short and J 4 bases short, with 12 bases between. The CDR3 bases are TGTGCCAGCAGCCCAGGCTCGGGGAATCAGCCCCAGCATTTT. It translates to CASSPGSGNQPQHF.

The V call is TRBV4-3, the J call TRBJ2-1; 8 positions match TRBD2. The CDR3 has 17 residues. Germline CDR1 and CDR2: LGHNA and YSLEER. Trimming cost V 0 bases and J 0 bases; bases outside gene matches: 4. The CDR3 region is CASSQERGASSYNEQFF. CDR3 nucleotide sequence: TGCGCCAGCAGCCAAGAGCGGGGGGCGAGCTCCTACAATGAGCAGTTCTTC.

The DNA of the CDR3 is TGTGCCAGCAGACAAGGGGCAGGGGGCGGAAAAAATGAAAAACTGTTTTTT. Its protein product is CASRQGAGGGKNEKLFF. V is TRBV7-2 and J is TRBJ1-4, with 8 nucleotides matching TRBD1. Germline V gene data show CDR1 as SGHTA and CDR2 as FQGNSA. J lost 5 bases, V lost 6 bases, and 14 bases had no gene match. This CDR3 comprises 17 residues.

V gene TRBV27 combines with J gene TRBJ2-4; D is unclear. V was clipped by 5 bases and J by 3 bases, with 17 bases between them. CDR3 length equals 16 residues. Germline V gene sequence: CDR1 MNHEY, CDR2 SMNVEV (reference sequence). In DNA form, the CDR3 reads TGTGCCAGCAGTCGCGGTCGCCCCATGGGCAAAAACATTCAGTACTTC. Protein product: CASSRGRPMGKNIQYF.

V gene TRBV7-3 combines with J gene TRBJ2-2; possibly TRBD2 for D (6 bases). The CDR3 contains 16 residues. V lost 1 base and J lost 1, with 10 bases in between. Germline CDR1 SGHTA, CDR2 FQGTGA. The CDR3 DNA is TGTGCCAGCAGCTTAAGTCGGGAGCAGAACACCGGGGAGCTGTTTTTT. It specifies CASSLSREQNTGELFF.

The genes are TRBV5-1 and TRBJ2-2, with 9 bases identical to TRBD1. V lost 4 bases, J lost 4 bases, and 11 bases stayed unmatched. Germline V gene sequence: CDR1 SGHRS, CDR2 YFSETQ. The CDR3 has 17 residues. Here the CDR3 DNA reads TGCGCCAGCAGCGACATCAGGGGACAGGGATTCACCGGGGAGCTGTTTTTT. Translating it yields CASSDIRGQGFTGELFF.

The V gene is TRBV30, the J gene TRBJ2-5, with D unclear. Germline CDR1 GTSNPN, CDR2 SVGIG (reference sequence). V dropped 3 bases and J dropped 11 bases, with 13 bases sitting between them. CDR3 length: 11 residues. This CDR3 is CAWRVRMVQYF. The CDR3 nucleotides are TGTGCCTGGAGAGTGCGTATGGTGCAGTACTTC.

The gene calls are TRBV7-2 and TRBJ2-1, with a tentative D call TRBD2 (6 bases). The germline V gene has CDR1 SGHTA and CDR2 FQGNSA. Deletions cut 3 bases from V and 0 bases from J, with 9 bases between. The CDR3 runs to 15 residues. The CDR3 here is CASSFSGPSYNEQFF. In DNA, the CDR3 is TGTGCCAGCAGCTTTAGCGGTCCCTCCTACAATGAGCAGTTCTTC.

CDR3 DNA sequence: TGTGCCAGCAGCTTAGGAGTAGCGGGGACCTACGAGCAGTACTTC. Translated: CASSLGVAGTYEQYF. The chain recombines TRBV11-1 with TRBJ2-7, with 8 bases lining up with TRBD2. The germline V gene encodes CDR1 SGHAT and CDR2 FQDESV (reference sequence). With 1 base clipped from V and 2 bases from J, the junction kept 4 bases outside the gene matches. The CDR3 has 15 residues. Together with reference TRBV11-1 and TRBJ2-7, the CDR3 gives the full variable domain: EAEVAQSPRYKITEKSQAVAFWCDPISGHATLYWYRQILGQGPELLVQFQDESVVDDSQLPKDRFSAERLKGVDSTLKIQPAELGDSAMYLCASSLGVAGTYEQYFGPGTRLTVT.

The chain joins TRBV7-3 to TRBJ2-1; 7 nucleotides match TRBD1. V shed 5 bases and J 4 bases; nucleotides not matched to a gene: 8. The length of the CDR3 is 15 residues. Germline CDR1 and CDR2: SGHTA and FQGTGA. The CDR3 DNA reads as TGTGCCAGCAGCCCCAACGGCAGGGGGTACAATGAGCAGTTCTTC. This translates into CASSPNGRGYNEQFF.